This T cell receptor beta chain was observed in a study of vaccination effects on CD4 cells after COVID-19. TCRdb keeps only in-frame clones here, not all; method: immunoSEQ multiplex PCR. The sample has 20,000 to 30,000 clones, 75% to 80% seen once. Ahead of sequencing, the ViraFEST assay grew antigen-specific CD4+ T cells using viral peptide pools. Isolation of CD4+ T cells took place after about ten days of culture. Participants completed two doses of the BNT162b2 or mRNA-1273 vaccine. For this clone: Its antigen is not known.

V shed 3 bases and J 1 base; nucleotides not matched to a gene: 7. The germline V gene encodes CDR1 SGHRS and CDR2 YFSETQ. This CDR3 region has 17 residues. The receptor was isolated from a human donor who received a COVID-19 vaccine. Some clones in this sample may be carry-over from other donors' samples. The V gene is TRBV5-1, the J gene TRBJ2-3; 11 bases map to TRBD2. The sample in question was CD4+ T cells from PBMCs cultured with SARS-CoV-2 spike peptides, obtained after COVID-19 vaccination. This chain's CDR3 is CASSSASGGSGTDTQYF. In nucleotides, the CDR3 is TGCGCCAGCAGCTCGGCTAGCGGGGGGTCGGGCACAGATACGCAGTATTTT.